The 5 T cell receptor beta chains presented below share a single source sample, sequenced in a study of CD8+CD57+ T cells in acquired aplastic anemia. Genomic DNA was employed as the template in profiling TCR beta VDJ and CDR3. In TCRdb, the reads were re-called with MiXCR into one record per CDR3 protein. The data show roughly 160,000 distinct CDR3 sequences, about 64% seen once. Sequencing used sorted CD4+, CD8+, or CD8+CD57+ T cells (not recorded which) from PBMCs. Receptor source: a human donor in good health.

The V gene is TRBV12-5, the J gene TRBJ2-1; 8 bases align to TRBD2. The length of the CDR3 is 16 residues. Germline CDR1 reads LGHNT; CDR2 reads FRNRAP. CDR3 bases: TGTGCCAGCAGTTTCCGGGTAGTAGCGGGAAAGAATGAGCAGTTCTTC. This gives the protein CASSFRVVAGKNEQFF.

Of note for this clonotype: At one end, the junction sequence differs from germline, possibly due to a read error. V gene TRBV10-1 combines with J gene TRBJ2-7, with D perhaps matching TRBD1 (5 bases). CDR3 length: 15 residues. From germline, CDR1 is WNHNN and CDR2 SYGVQD (reference sequence). CDR3 protein: CASSERRVSSYEQYF. In nucleotides, the CDR3 is TGCGCCAGCAGTGAACGCAGGGTAAGCTCCTATGAGCAGTACTTC.

The chain uses TRBV7-2 and TRBJ1-5; D perhaps matches TRBD1 (5 bases). V lost 1 base, J lost 2 bases, and 9 bases lay in between. Germline-derived CDR1 and CDR2 are SGHTA and FQGNSA. The CDR3 sequence is 15 residues long. The CDR3 protein is CASSLGRVGNQPQHF. Written as DNA, the CDR3 is TGTGCCAGCAGCTTAGGCAGGGTTGGCAATCAGCCCCAGCATTTT.

This clonotype was picked up a small number of times. The rearrangement joins TRBV7-3 to TRBJ2-7; 7 nucleotides line up with TRBD1. The trim removed 5 bases at V and 3 bases at J, leaving 7 bases unmatched. The CDR3 totals 14 residues. CDR1 is SGHTA, CDR2 FQGTGA, per germline. This CDR3 reads CASSPRQGSYEQYF. DNA of the CDR3: TGTGCCAGCAGCCCCCGACAGGGTAGCTACGAGCAGTACTTC.

This clonotype has ten or more counts. This sequence joins TRBV12-3 or TRBV12-4 and TRBJ2-5, with 7 bases aligning to TRBD2. V trimming: 6 bases; J trimming: 4 bases; junction bases outside the gene matches: 5. This CDR3 contains 13 residues. CDR3 coding DNA: TGTGCCAGCAGGGACCCGGGGGGAGAGACCCAGTACTTC. It specifies CASRDPGGETQYF.